The sequence of this T cell receptor delta chain was determined in a study of gamma-delta T cells after stem cell transplantation. TCRdb reran clone calling via CATT on the RT-PCR reads. The data hold about 6,500 delta-chain clones, with around 27% observed a single time. This CDR3 region has 22 residues. In germline, CDR1 is NSMFDY, CDR2 ISSIKDK. Trimming cost V 0 bases and J 7 bases; bases outside gene matches: 27. The genes are TRAV29/DV5 and TRDJ1; 13 bases match TRDD3. The sequence came from a human donor. It is not recorded whose cells these are; they may come from a transplant donor. Sequenced input: gamma-delta T cells. Here the CDR3 reads CAASVIPLRILGDTLLDAKLIF. The CDR3, as DNA: TGTGCAGCAAGCGTAATCCCCCTACGGATACTGGGGGATACGCTTTTGGACGCTAAACTCATCTTT.